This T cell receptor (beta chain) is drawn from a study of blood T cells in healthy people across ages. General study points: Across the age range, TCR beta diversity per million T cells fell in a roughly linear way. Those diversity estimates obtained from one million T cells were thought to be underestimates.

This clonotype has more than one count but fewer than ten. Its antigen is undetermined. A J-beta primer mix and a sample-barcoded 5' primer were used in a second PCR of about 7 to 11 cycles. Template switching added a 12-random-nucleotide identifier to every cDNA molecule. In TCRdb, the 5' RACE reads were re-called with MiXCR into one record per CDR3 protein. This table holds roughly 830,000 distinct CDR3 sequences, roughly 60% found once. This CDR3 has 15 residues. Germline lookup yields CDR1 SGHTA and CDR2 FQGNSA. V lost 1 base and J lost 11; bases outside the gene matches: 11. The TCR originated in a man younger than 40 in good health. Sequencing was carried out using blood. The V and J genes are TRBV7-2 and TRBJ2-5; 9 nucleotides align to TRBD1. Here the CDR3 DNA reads TGTGCCAGCAGCTTAGACCACAGGGGGCTAGGGGAGCAGTACTTC. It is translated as CASSLDHRGLGEQYF.